The clone carrying this T cell receptor (beta chain) was counted ten times or more. Its antigen is undetermined. Next came a second PCR, run for about 7 to 12 cycles, which used a sample-barcoded 5' primer along with a J-beta primer mix. At least 2.5 million CDR3-containing paired-end reads were obtained per sample. One entry per CDR3 protein, called by TCRdb with MiXCR from the 5' RACE reads. The table lists 800,000 to 950,000 distinct CDR3 sequences, about 27% of them singletons, with roughly 10% in the top ten. The data originate from a study of blood T cells in healthy people across ages. Findings and caveats of the study: The study found TCR beta diversity correlated strongly with naive T cell percentage. Researchers deemed the diversity estimates from one million T cells underestimates.

This CDR3 has 14 amino acids. Trimming took off 7 bases at V and 12 bases at J, with 19 bases between the two ends. Germline loops: CDR1 MNHNS, CDR2 SASEGT. These data also featured in a second study, about T cells of mothers and their children.

This rearrangement joins TRBV6-1 to TRBJ1-6, with D possibly being TRBD1 (5 bases). Sequencing was performed on blood. The source of this sequence is a woman aged 40 to 55 in good health. CDR3 region: CASTKEGREVPLHF. CDR3 nucleotide sequence: TGTGCCAGCACCAAGGAGGGCAGGGAGGTACCCCTCCACTTT.